Listed here is a single T cell receptor beta chain. Antigen: not known. The CDR3 extends over 12 amino acids. The V gene's germline CDR1 is SEHNR and CDR2 FQNEAQ (reference sequence). Between the trimmed V and J ends, which lost 2 bases and 7 bases, there was a span of 5 bases. The data belong to a study of T cells after yellow fever vaccination. Findings and caveats of the study: Re-detected after boosting: most primary clones, more than 95% of CD4 and 75% to 90% of CD8. A secondary response was less intense yet reached its peak sooner, at day 5 versus 15. The bulk population could contribute abundant contaminating clonotypes to FACS-sorted repertoires.

5'RACE template switching produced TCR cDNA carrying a universal primer site and UMIs. TCRdb reprocessed the 5' RACE reads with MiXCR, giving one entry per CDR3 protein. The data show hundreds of thousands of distinct CDR3 sequences, approximately 5.7% seen once. Specimen: PBMCs, collected 5 days after the yellow fever booster vaccination. The genes are TRBV7-9 and TRBJ2-2; no definite D call. The sequence was collected from a young man who received the YFV17D yellow fever vaccine. The CDR3 spells CASSLLGGELFF. For the CDR3, the DNA is TGTGCCAGCAGCTTACTAGGCGGGGAGCTGTTTTTT.